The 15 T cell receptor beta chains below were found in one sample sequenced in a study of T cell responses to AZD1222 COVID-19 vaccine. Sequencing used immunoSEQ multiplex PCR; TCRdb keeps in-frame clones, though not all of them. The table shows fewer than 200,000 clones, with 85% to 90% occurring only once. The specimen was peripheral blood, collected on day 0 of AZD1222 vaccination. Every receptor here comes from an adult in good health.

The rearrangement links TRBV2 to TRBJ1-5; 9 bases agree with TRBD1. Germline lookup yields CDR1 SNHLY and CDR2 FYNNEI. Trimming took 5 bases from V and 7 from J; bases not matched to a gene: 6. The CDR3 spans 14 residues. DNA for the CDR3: TGTGCCAGCAGTACAGGGACAGGGCGACAGCCCCAGCATTTT. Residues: CASSTGTGRQPQHF.

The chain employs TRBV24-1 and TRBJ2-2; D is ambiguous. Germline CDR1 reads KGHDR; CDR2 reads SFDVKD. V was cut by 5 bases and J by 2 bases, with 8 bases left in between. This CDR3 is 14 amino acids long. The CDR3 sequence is CATSVDTNTGELFF. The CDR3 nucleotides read TGTGCCACCAGTGTCGACACCAACACCGGGGAGCTGTTTTTT.

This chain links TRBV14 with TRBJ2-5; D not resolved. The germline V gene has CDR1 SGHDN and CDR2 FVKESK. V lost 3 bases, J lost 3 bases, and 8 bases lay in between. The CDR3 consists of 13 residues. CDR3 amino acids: CASSQAPKETQYF. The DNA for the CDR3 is TGTGCCAGCAGCCAGGCCCCGAAAGAGACCCAGTACTTC.

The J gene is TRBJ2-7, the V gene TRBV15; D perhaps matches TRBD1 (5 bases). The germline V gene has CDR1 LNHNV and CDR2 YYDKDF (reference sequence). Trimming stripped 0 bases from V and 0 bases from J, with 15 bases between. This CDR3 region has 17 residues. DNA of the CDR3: TGTGCCACCAGCAGAGATGCCCTCCAGGGCGGCTCCTACGAGCAGTACTTC. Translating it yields CATSRDALQGGSYEQYF.

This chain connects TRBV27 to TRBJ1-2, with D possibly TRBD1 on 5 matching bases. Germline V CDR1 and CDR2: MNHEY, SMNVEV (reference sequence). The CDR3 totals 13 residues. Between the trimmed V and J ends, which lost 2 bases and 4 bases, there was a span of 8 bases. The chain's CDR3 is CASSLVGTYGYTF. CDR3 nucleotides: TGTGCCAGCAGTTTAGTCGGGACCTATGGCTACACCTTC.

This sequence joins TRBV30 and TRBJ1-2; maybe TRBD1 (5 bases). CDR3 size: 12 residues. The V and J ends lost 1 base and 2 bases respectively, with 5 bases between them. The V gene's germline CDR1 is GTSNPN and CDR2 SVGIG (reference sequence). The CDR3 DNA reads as TGTGCCTGGAGTGGACAGAACTATGGCTACACCTTC. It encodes CAWSGQNYGYTF.

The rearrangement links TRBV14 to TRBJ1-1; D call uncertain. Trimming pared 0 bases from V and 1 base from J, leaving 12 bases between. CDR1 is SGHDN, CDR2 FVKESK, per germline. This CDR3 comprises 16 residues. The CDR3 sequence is CASSQELWWGNTEAFF. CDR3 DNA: TGTGCCAGCAGCCAAGAATTGTGGTGGGGGAACACTGAAGCTTTCTTT. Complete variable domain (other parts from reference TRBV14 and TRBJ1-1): EAGVTQFPSHSVIEKGQTVTLRCDPISGHDNLYWYRRVMGKEIKFLLHFVKESKQDESGMPNNRFLAERTGGTYSTLKVQPAELEDSGVYFCASSQELWWGNTEAFFGQGTRLTVV.

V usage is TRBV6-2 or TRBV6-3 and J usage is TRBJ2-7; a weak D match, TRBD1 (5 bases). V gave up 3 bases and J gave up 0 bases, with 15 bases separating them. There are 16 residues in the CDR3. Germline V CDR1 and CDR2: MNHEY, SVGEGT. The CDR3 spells CASSYSPGDSSYEQYF. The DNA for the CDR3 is TGTGCCAGCAGTTATAGTCCAGGCGACAGCTCCTACGAGCAGTACTTC.

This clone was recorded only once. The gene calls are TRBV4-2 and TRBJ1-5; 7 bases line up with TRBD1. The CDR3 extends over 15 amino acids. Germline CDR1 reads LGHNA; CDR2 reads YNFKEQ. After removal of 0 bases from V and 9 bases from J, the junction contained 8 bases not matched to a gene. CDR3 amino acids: CASSQDGDRQRPQHF. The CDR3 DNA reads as TGTGCCAGCAGCCAAGATGGGGACAGACAACGGCCCCAGCATTTT.

The CDR3 DNA reads as TGTGCCTGGAAGCTAGGGGACACCACCTACGAGCAGTACTTC. Its protein product is CAWKLGDTTYEQYF. J is TRBJ2-7 and V is TRBV30; D is possibly TRBD1 (6 bases). The V and J ends lost 4 bases and 2 bases respectively, with 15 bases between them. CDR1 is GTSNPN and CDR2 is SVGIG in the germline V gene (reference sequence). CDR3 length equals 14 residues. The full variable domain, rest sourced from reference TRBV30 and TRBJ2-7, is SQTIHQWPATLVQPVGSPLSLECTVEGTSNPNLYWYRQAAGRGLQLLFYSVGIGQISSEVPQNLSASRPQDRQFILSSKKLLLSDSGFYLCAWKLGDTTYEQYFGPGTRLTVT.

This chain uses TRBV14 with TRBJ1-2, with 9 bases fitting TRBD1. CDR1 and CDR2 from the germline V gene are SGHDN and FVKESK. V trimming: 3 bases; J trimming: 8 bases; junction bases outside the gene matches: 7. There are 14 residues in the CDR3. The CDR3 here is CASSHEDRGGGYTF. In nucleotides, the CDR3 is TGTGCCAGCAGCCATGAGGACAGGGGAGGCGGCTACACCTTC.

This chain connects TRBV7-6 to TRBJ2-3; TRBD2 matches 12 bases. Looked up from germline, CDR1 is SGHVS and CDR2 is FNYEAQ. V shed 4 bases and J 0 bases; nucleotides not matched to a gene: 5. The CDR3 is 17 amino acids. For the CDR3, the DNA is TGTGCCAGCAGCTCCGGACTAGCGGGGTCTAGCACAGATACGCAGTATTTT. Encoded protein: CASSSGLAGSSTDTQYF.

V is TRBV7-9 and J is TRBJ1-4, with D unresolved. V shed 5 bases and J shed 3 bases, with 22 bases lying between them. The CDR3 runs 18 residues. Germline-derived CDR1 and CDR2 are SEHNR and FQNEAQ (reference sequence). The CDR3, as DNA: TGTGCCAGCAGCCCGGGCAACCGGCAACTCGGCGCTAATGAAAAACTGTTTTTT. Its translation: CASSPGNRQLGANEKLFF.

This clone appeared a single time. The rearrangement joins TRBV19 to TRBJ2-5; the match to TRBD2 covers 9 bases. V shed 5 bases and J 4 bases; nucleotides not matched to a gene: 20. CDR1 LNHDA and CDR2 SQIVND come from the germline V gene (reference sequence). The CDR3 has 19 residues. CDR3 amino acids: CASSPMGLAGTSGRETQYF. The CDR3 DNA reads TGTGCCAGTAGTCCGATGGGTCTAGCGGGGACTAGTGGAAGAGAGACCCAGTACTTC.

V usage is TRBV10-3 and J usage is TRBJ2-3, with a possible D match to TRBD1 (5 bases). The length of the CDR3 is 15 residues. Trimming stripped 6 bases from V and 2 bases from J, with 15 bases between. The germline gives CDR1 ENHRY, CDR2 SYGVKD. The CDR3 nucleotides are TGTGCCATCAGCTACCTCCAGGGAAACACAGATACGCAGTATTTT. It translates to CAISYLQGNTDTQYF.